This T cell receptor (beta chain) emerged from a study of a mutant IDH1 vaccine in newly diagnosed glioma. Background on the study: Treated patients comprised around 60% males and around 40% females, mean age around 40 years. Earlier care involved radiotherapy, temozolomide, or both, and the majority received both. The study, taken as a whole, reports: The authors found pseudoprogression apparently unrelated to changes in top peripheral T cell clonotypes.

Assay: immunoSEQ multiplex PCR; the TCRdb copy retains only in-frame clones and omits some. The sample shows tens of thousands of clones, just over 90% of them seen only once. As to time point: baseline, week 1 (first vaccination visit). The treatment here: pre-vaccination baseline after standard-of-care therapy. Concerning this clone itself: The antigen is not known.

This receptor was obtained from a man between 25 and 39 years old with glioma. Sequencing was performed on PBMCs, taken from a glioma patient treated with radiotherapy, temozolomide or both.

CDR3 in amino acids: CASSLVPGSFYEQYF. CDR3 bases: TGTGCCAGCAGCTTAGTTCCAGGGAGTTTCTACGAGCAGTACTTC. The chain couples TRBV7-9 to TRBJ2-7; D may match TRBD1 or TRBD2 (5 bases each). The germline V gene has CDR1 SEHNR and CDR2 FQNEAQ (reference sequence). The CDR3 has 15 amino acids. With 1 base removed from V and 3 bases from J, the gap between germline ends came to 13 bases.